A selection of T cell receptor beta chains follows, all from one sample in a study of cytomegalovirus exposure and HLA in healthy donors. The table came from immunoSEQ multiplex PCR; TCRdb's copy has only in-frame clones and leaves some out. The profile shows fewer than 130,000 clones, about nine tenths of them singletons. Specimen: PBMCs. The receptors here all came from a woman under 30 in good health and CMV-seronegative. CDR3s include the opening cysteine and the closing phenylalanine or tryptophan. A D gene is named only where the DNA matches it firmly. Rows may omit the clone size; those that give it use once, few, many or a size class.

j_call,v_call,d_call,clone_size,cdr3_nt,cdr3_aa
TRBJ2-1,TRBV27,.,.,TGTGCCAGCAGTTTGGGACAAGGAGGCTCCTACAATGAGCAGTTCTTC,CASSLGQGGSYNEQFF
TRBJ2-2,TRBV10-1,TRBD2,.,TGCGCCAGCAGTGTGTCTAGCGGGAGATGGACCGGGGAGCTGTTTTTT,CASSVSSGRWTGELFF
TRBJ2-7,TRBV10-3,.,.,TGTGCCATCAGTGAGTCTAATTCCTACGAGCAGTACTTC,CAISESNSYEQYF
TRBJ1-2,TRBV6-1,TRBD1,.,TGTGCCAGCAGTTTAACAGGGGTTAGGGGCTACACCTTC,CASSLTGVRGYTF
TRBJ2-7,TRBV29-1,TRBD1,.,TGCAGCGTTGTCCCGGGACAGGGGAGCTCCTACGAGCAGTACTTC,CSVVPGQGSSYEQYF
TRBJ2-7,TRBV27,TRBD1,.,TGTGCCAGCAGTCTTACAGGGGACTCCTACGAGCAGTACTTC,CASSLTGDSYEQYF
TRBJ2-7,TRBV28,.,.,TGTGCCAGCAGTTCTCTAGTGGCAGGGCACACCTACGAGCAGTACTTC,CASSSLVAGHTYEQYF
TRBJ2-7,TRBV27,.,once,TGTGCCAGCAGTTTAAGCCTACCGAGAGGGGGTACACTCTACGAGCAGTACTTC,CASSLSLPRGGTLYEQYF
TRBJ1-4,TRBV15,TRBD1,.,TGTGCCACCAGAGGGACAGGGGGTCCGAATGAAAAACTGTTTTTT,CATRGTGGPNEKLFF
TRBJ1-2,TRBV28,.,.,TGTGCCAGCAGTTTAGGCTTCTATGGCTACACCTTC,CASSLGFYGYTF
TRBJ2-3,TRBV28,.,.,TGTGCCAGCAAAAGAGACAGGCTCATCACAGATACGCAGTATTTT,CASKRDRLITDTQYF
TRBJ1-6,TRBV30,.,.,TGTGCCTGGCGATCCCCCGGGTATTCACCCCTCCACTTT,CAWRSPGYSPLHF
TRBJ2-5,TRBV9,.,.,TGTGCCAGCAGCGCCGGTGGGGCTCAAAGGGAGACCCAGTACTTC,CASSAGGAQRETQYF
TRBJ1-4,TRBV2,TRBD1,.,TGTGCCAGCAGGGATTCCACAGGGGATGAAAAACTGTTTTTT,CASRDSTGDEKLFF
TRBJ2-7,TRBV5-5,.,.,TGTGCCAGCAGCTCTTCCGGGATCCCCTACGAGCAGTACTTC,CASSSSGIPYEQYF
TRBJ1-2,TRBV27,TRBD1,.,TGTGCCAGCAGTCCGGACAGGCTTGCTAACTATGGCTACACCTTC,CASSPDRLANYGYTF
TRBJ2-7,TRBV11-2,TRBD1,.,TGTGCCAGCAGCAGCCCCGGGACAGGGGACTACGAGCAGTACTTC,CASSSPGTGDYEQYF
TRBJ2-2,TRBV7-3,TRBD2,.,TGTGCCAGCAGCATGGGACTAGCTGGGACCGGGGAGCTGTTTTTT,CASSMGLAGTGELFF
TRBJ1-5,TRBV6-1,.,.,TGTGCCAGCAGGGCCCAGGGTTGGAGCAATCAGCCCCAGCATTTT,CASRAQGWSNQPQHF
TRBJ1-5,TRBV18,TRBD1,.,TGTGCCAGCTCATCTGGACAGGGAACTGCCCAGCCCCAGCATTTT,CASSSGQGTAQPQHF
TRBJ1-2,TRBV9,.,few,TGTGCCAGCAGCGTTGGGCAGTATGATGGCTACACCTTC,CASSVGQYDGYTF
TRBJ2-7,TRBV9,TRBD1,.,TGTGCCAGCAGCGAGGGGACAGGGGAATCCTACGAGCAGTACTTC,CASSEGTGESYEQYF
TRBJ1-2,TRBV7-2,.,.,TGTGCCAGCAGCTTATATAGCTATGGCTACACCTTC,CASSLYSYGYTF
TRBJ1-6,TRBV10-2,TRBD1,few,TGCGCCAGCAGCACAGGGGGCTCCTATAATTCACCCCTCCACTTT,CASSTGGSYNSPLHF
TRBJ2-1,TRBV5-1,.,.,TGCGCCAGCAGTTTCTACCCCCAGGGCTCCAATGAGCAGTTCTTC,CASSFYPQGSNEQFF
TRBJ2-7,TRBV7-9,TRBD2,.,TGTGCCAGCAGCAAAGGACTAGCGGATGCCTACGAGCAGTACTTC,CASSKGLADAYEQYF